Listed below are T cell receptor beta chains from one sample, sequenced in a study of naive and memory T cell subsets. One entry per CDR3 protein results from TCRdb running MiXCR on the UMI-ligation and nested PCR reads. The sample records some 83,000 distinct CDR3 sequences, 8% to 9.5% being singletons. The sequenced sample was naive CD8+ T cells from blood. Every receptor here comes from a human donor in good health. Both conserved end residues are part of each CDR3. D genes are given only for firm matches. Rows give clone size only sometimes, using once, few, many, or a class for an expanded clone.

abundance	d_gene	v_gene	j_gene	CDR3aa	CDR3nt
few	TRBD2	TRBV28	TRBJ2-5	CASSTLAGDLQETQYF	TGTGCCAGCAGTACACTAGCGGGAGATCTACAAGAGACCCAGTACTTC
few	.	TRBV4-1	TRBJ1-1	CASSLAQASEAFF	TGCGCCAGCAGCTTGGCTCAGGCTTCTGAAGCTTTCTTT
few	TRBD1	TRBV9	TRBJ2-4	CASSVGQGALNIQYF	TGTGCCAGCAGCGTAGGACAGGGGGCGCTAAACATTCAGTACTTC
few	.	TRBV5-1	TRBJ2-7	CASSSVTGPTREQYF	TGCGCCAGCAGCAGCGTAACGGGACCGACGCGCGAGCAGTACTTC
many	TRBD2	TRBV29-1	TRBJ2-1	CSVRTSGIEQFF	TGCAGCGTCCGGACTAGCGGGATTGAGCAGTTCTTC
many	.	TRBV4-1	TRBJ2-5	CASSQERTPPRETQYF	TGCGCCAGCAGCCAAGAGAGAACCCCCCCGAGGGAGACCCAGTACTTC
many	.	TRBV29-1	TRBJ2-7	CSVRTGDSYEQYF	TGCAGCGTTCGAACGGGAGACTCCTACGAGCAGTACTTC
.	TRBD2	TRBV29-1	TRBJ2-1	CSAEILAAKPWGYNEQFF	TGCAGCGCCGAGATCCTAGCGGCCAAACCCTGGGGATACAATGAGCAGTTCTTC
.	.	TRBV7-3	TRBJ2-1	CASSPGWTGTSPYNEQFF	TGTGCCAGCAGCCCAGGGTGGACCGGGACTTCCCCCTACAATGAGCAGTTCTTC
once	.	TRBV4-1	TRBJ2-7	CASSPVSTYEQYF	TGCGCCAGCAGCCCCGTCTCTACCTACGAGCAGTACTTC
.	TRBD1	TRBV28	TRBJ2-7	CASSLLGTGLYEQYF	TGTGCCAGCAGTTTATTGGGGACAGGATTATACGAGCAGTACTTC
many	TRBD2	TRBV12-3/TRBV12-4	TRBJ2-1	CASSIGTPGGYNEQFF	TGTGCCAGCAGTATAGGGACCCCGGGAGGTTACAATGAGCAGTTCTTC
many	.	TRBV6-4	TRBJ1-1	CASSDRGDDTEAFF	TGTGCCAGCAGTGACAGGGGAGACGACACTGAAGCTTTCTTT
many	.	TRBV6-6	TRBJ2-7	CASSYETYEQYF	TGTGCCAGCAGTTACGAGACCTACGAGCAGTACTTC
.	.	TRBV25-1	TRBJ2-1	CASSDDRLSNEQFF	TGTGCCAGCAGTGATGACAGGCTAAGCAATGAGCAGTTCTTC
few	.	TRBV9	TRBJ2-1	CASSPINEQFF	TGTGCCAGCAGCCCAATTAATGAGCAGTTCTTC
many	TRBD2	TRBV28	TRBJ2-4	CASSLAGGVKNIQYF	TGTGCCAGCAGTTTAGCGGGAGGGGTCAAAAACATTCAGTACTTC
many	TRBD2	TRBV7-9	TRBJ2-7	CASSTGLADSYEQYF	TGTGCCAGCAGCACCGGACTAGCGGATTCCTACGAGCAGTACTTC
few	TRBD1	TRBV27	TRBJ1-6	CASRGDSPNNSPLHF	TGTGCCAGCAGGGGGGACAGTCCCAATAATTCACCCCTCCACTTT
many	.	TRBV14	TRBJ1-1	CASSQDEISRTEAFF	TGTGCCAGCAGCCAAGACGAGATTTCGCGAACTGAAGCTTTCTTT
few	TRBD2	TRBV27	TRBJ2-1	CASSLTGLTNEQFF	TGTGCCAGCAGTTTAACGGGACTAACCAATGAGCAGTTCTTC
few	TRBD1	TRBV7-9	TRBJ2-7	CASSHRDRGFDEQYF	TGTGCCAGCAGCCACCGGGACAGGGGATTCGACGAGCAGTACTTC
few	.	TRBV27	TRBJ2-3	CASSPHTDTQYF	TGTGCCAGCAGTCCACACACAGATACGCAGTATTTT
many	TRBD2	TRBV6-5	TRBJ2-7	CASSYSGGNGEDEQYF	TGTGCCAGCAGTTACTCGGGGGGGAATGGTGAGGACGAGCAGTACTTC
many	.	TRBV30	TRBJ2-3	CAWSPRGRGTDTQYF	TGTGCCTGGAGTCCACGGGGCAGGGGCACAGATACGCAGTATTTT
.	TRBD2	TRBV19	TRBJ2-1	CASSTPTGTSEPSYNEQFF	TGTGCCAGTAGTACCCCGACCGGGACTAGCGAGCCTTCCTACAATGAGCAGTTCTTC
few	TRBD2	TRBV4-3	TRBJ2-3	CASSHSLGLAGMGDTQYF	TGCGCCAGCAGCCACTCTCTTGGGCTAGCGGGAATGGGAGATACGCAGTATTTT
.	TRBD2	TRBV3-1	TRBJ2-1	CASSQDRASGGLQVEQFF	TGTGCCAGCAGCCAAGATAGGGCATCGGGGGGACTACAGGTTGAGCAGTTCTTC
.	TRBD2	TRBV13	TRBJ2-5	CASSQTSGEQETQYF	TGTGCCAGCAGCCAGACTAGCGGGGAACAAGAGACCCAGTACTTC
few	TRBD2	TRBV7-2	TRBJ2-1	CASSLIAGGPNEQFF	TGTGCCAGCAGCTTAATTGCGGGAGGGCCGAATGAGCAGTTCTTC
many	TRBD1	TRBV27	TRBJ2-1	CASLPLDRGGNEQFF	TGTGCCAGCCTACCCCTAGACAGGGGGGGAAATGAGCAGTTCTTC
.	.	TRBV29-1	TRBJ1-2	CSVDTGTGFNLNYGYTF	TGCAGCGTTGATACCGGTACAGGGTTTAACCTTAACTATGGCTACACCTTC
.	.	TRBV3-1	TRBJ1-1	CASSQVSAAMPRNTEAFF	TGTGCCAGCAGCCAAGTCTCGGCCGCAATGCCTCGGAACACTGAAGCTTTCTTT
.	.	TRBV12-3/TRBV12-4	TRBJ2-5	CASSSGETQYF	TGTGCCAGCAGTTCCGGGGAGACCCAGTACTTC
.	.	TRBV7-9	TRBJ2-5	CASSALETQYF	TGTGCCAGCAGCGCCCTAGAGACCCAGTACTTC
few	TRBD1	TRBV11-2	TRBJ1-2	CASLGETGGQYGYTF	TGTGCCAGCTTAGGGGAAACAGGGGGTCAGTATGGCTACACCTTC
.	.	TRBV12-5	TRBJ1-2	CASGLDGDRLSEGYTF	TGTGCTAGTGGTTTGGACGGGGACCGATTGTCGGAGGGCTACACCTTC
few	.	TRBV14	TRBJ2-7	CASSQGESEQYF	TGTGCCAGCAGCCAAGGGGAGAGCGAGCAGTACTTC
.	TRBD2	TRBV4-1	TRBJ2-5	CASSQSLAAQETQYF	TGCGCCAGCAGCCAAAGCCTAGCGGCTCAAGAGACCCAGTACTTC
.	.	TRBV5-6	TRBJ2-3	CASSWSGTASTDTQYF	TGTGCCAGCAGCTGGTCCGGGACGGCTAGCACAGATACGCAGTATTTT
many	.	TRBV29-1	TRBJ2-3	CSVEDPGEVTDTQYF	TGCAGCGTTGAAGATCCGGGAGAGGTCACAGATACGCAGTATTTT
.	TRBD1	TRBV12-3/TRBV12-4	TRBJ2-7	CASSSTGVEQYF	TGTGCCAGCAGTTCCACAGGGGTCGAGCAGTACTTC